This T cell receptor (beta chain) was captured in a study of CD8 T cells in Susac syndrome. Notes on this clonotype: Its antigen is not identified.

The authors reverse transcribed roughly 0.5 to 1 ug RNA with random hexamers. Amplification of the TCR beta CDR3 was carried out by immunoSEQ multiplex PCR, which spanned a total of 54 Vbeta and 13 Jbeta segments. TCRdb itself ran the immunoSEQ multiplex PCR reads through MiXCR, one entry per CDR3 protein. The sample consists of fewer than 300,000 distinct CDR3 sequences, 70% to 90% of them appearing once. General observations from the study: An acknowledgment was made by the study that its TCR sequencing and HLA analysis involved relatively few individuals.

Peripheral blood CD8+ and CD4+ T cells were profiled by TCR beta sequencing. The authors negatively isolated CD8+ and CD4+ T cells and FACS-enriched TEMRA cells. Germline lookup yields CDR1 SGHDN and CDR2 FVKESK. Trimming stripped 3 bases from V and 4 bases from J, with 10 bases between. This CDR3 has 14 amino acids. This receptor was obtained from a human donor with multiple sclerosis. The sample consisted of CD8+ T cells from PBMCs. This chain uses TRBV14 with TRBJ2-1, with D possibly being TRBD2 (6 bases). DNA for the CDR3: TGTGCCAGCAGCCACCTAGCGCGATACAATGAGCAGTTCTTC. Translation gives CASSHLARYNEQFF.